This T cell receptor (beta chain) was captured in a study of PD-L1 blockade in urothelial cancer. Looking at the study overall: As for prior chemotherapy regimens, patients had received 0 to 3. Blood samples contained a median around 140,000 T cells.

Trimming cost V 10 bases and J 6 bases; bases outside gene matches: 4. Per germline, CDR1 LNHNV and CDR2 YYDKDF (reference sequence). The CDR3 runs 13 residues. Sequencing used immunoSEQ multiplex PCR; TCRdb keeps in-frame clones, though not all of them. This sample has some 84,000 clones, with 87% found just once. V is TRBV15 and J is TRBJ2-3, with 13 nucleotides matching TRBD2. The TCR comes from a woman in her seventies with urothelial cancer. This specimen was PBMCs, taken around atezolizumab (anti-PD-L1) treatment. As DNA, the CDR3 is TGTGCCAGCGGACTAGCGGGAGAGGATACGCAGTATTTT. It is translated as CASGLAGEDTQYF.